Below, 24 T cell receptor beta chains from the same sample are listed, as sequenced in a study of T cell changes during pregnancy in multiple sclerosis. Generated by immunoSEQ multiplex PCR, the TCRdb table keeps only in-frame clones and is missing some. The sample shows about 55,000 clones, 94% of them seen only once. Sequenced material: CD8+ T cells from peripheral blood mononuclear cells, taken in the third trimester of pregnancy. The source of these receptors is a female donor with multiple sclerosis, enrolled in a pregnancy study.

The V call is TRBV2, the J call TRBJ1-4; D is unresolved. The CDR3 consists of 14 residues. Per germline, CDR1 SNHLY and CDR2 FYNNEI. Trimming left V 6 bases short and J 13 bases short, with 21 bases between. The CDR3 DNA sequence: TGTGCCAGCAGGGATCCGGACTTTCCGACTGGACTGTTTTTT. This sequence encodes CASRDPDFPTGLFF.

The chain is built from TRBV19 and TRBJ1-1, with D tentatively TRBD1 (5 bases). The CDR3 contains 14 residues. V was pared by 5 bases and J by 0 bases, with 10 bases between. Looked up from germline, CDR1 is LNHDA and CDR2 is SQIVND (reference sequence). CDR3 loop: CASSQTEMNTEAFF. In DNA form, the CDR3 reads TGTGCCAGTAGTCAGACAGAGATGAACACTGAAGCTTTCTTT.

The chain recombines TRBV9 with TRBJ2-3; 7 bases fit TRBD2. In germline, CDR1 is SGDLS, CDR2 YYNGEE. V shed 3 bases, J shed 4 bases, and the junction held 5 bases outside the gene matches. The CDR3 is 14 amino acids. The chain's CDR3 is CASSGWDYPDTQYF. CDR3 bases: TGTGCCAGCAGCGGGTGGGACTACCCAGATACGCAGTATTTT.

The V gene is TRBV19, the J gene TRBJ2-1; TRBD1 agrees at 11 bases. This CDR3 is 16 amino acids long. Per germline, CDR1 LNHDA and CDR2 SQIVND (reference sequence). The junction had 3 bases not matched to a gene; V was cut back by 1 base and J by 4 bases. Written as DNA, the CDR3 is TGTGCCAGTAGTATAGGGGGACAGGGGGATTACAATGAGCAGTTCTTC. Protein product: CASSIGGQGDYNEQFF.

The chain is built from TRBV7-9 and TRBJ2-5, with D perhaps matching TRBD1 (6 bases). CDR1 is SEHNR and CDR2 is FQNEAQ in the germline V gene (reference sequence). This CDR3 has 13 amino acids. Trimming cost V 5 bases and J 2 bases, with 9 bases left between them. The CDR3 is CASSPQGQETQYF. CDR3 coding DNA: TGTGCCAGCAGCCCACAGGGACAAGAGACCCAGTACTTC.

The CDR3 nucleotides are TGTGCCAGCGGGAGTCTCTCAGATACGCAGTATTTT. Translating it yields CASGSLSDTQYF. The chain links TRBV6-5 to TRBJ2-3, with D tentatively TRBD2 (5 bases). The CDR3 is 12 amino acids. Germline-derived CDR1 and CDR2 are MNHEY and SVGAGI. The germline V and J ends were trimmed by 8 bases and 4 bases, with 10 bases remaining between them.

This rearrangement joins TRBV9 to TRBJ2-1, with D possibly matching TRBD2 (6 bases). The CDR3 consists of 12 residues. V was cut by 5 bases and J by 6 bases, with 9 bases left in between. Germline loops: CDR1 SGDLS, CDR2 YYNGEE. The CDR3 region has the DNA TGTGCCAGCAGTGCCGGGGGCAATGAGCAGTTCTTC. Amino acid sequence: CASSAGGNEQFF.

V usage is TRBV6-4 and J usage is TRBJ2-6; D possibly corresponds to TRBD1 (6 bases). The CDR3 runs 15 residues. Trimming shortened V by 5 bases and J by 0 bases, and 8 bases separated the two germline ends. Germline CDR1 reads MRHNA; CDR2 reads SNTAGT. For the CDR3, the DNA is TGTGCCAGCAGTTTGGACAGCTCTGGGGCCAACGTCCTGACTTTC. Residues: CASSLDSSGANVLTF.

This chain joins TRBV20-1 and TRBJ2-7; the D gene is possibly TRBD2 (5 bases). The CDR3 runs 11 residues. V was clipped by 5 bases and J by 5 bases, with 10 bases between them. CDR1 DFQATT and CDR2 SNEGSKA come from the germline V gene (reference sequence). The CDR3 protein is CSARRGDEQYF. For the CDR3, the DNA is TGCAGTGCTCGTCGGGGAGACGAGCAGTACTTC.

CDR3 coding DNA: TGTGCCTGGGGGACTCAATCATGGGACGGCTACACCTTC. It translates to CAWGTQSWDGYTF. The chain has TRBV30 and TRBJ1-2; weak D call: TRBD1 (5 bases). Deletions cut 5 bases from V and 8 bases from J, with 18 bases between. CDR3 length equals 13 residues. The germline V gene encodes CDR1 GTSNPN and CDR2 SVGIG (reference sequence).

The chain has TRBV27 and TRBJ2-3; 12 bases line up with TRBD1. Germline-derived CDR1 and CDR2 are MNHEY and SMNVEV (reference sequence). The CDR3 is 15 residues long. V lost 3 bases to trimming and J lost 5 bases; unmatched junction nucleotides: 3. The CDR3 DNA follows: TGTGCCAGCAGTTTCGGGACAGGGGGCATAGATACGCAGTATTTT. Amino acid sequence: CASSFGTGGIDTQYF.

The chain uses TRBV5-4 and TRBJ1-3; 9 nucleotides line up with TRBD1. CDR3 length: 14 amino acids. Germline V gives CDR1 SGHNT, CDR2 YYREEE (reference sequence). V shed 3 bases, J shed 4 bases, and the junction held 2 bases outside the gene matches. The CDR3 loop reads CASSSTGGGNTIYF. The CDR3 nucleotides are TGTGCCAGCAGCTCGACAGGGGGAGGAAACACCATATATTTT.

The chain combines TRBV7-9 with TRBJ2-7; D not resolved. The CDR3 length is 13 residues. Deletions cut 5 bases from V and 1 base from J, with 9 bases between. Germline assignment: CDR1 SEHNR and CDR2 FQNEAQ (reference sequence). CDR3 nucleotide sequence: TGTGCCAGCAGCCTGACACAATCCTACGAGCAGTACTTC. This encodes CASSLTQSYEQYF.

J is TRBJ2-1 and V is TRBV11-3; 14 bases are shared with TRBD2. The CDR3 length is 17 residues. CDR1 and CDR2 from the germline V gene are SGHNT and YENEEA. The J segment lost 10 bases and the V segment lost 5 bases, leaving 13 bases of the junction unmatched. The DNA for the CDR3 is TGTGCCAGCAGCCCCTCCCTTCCGGGACTAGCGGGAGACGAGCAGTTCTTC. This translates into CASSPSLPGLAGDEQFF.

This chain links TRBV10-1 with TRBJ2-1; 9 positions agree with TRBD1. V shed 2 bases and J 5 bases; nucleotides not matched to a gene: 7. The CDR3 extends over 16 amino acids. Germline lookup yields CDR1 WNHNN and CDR2 SYGVQD (reference sequence). The CDR3 protein is CASSEMLGQGHNEQFF. DNA of the CDR3: TGCGCCAGCAGTGAGATGTTGGGACAGGGCCACAATGAGCAGTTCTTC.

The rearrangement uses TRBV28 and TRBJ2-3, with TRBD1 matching 10 bases. The junction had 12 bases not matched to a gene; V was cut back by 6 bases and J by 3 bases. The CDR3 contains 17 residues. Germline assignment: CDR1 MDHEN and CDR2 SYDVKM. CDR3 DNA: TGTGCCAGCAGCACCCTCGAGACAGGGGGCTTGACAGATACGCAGTATTTT. Its protein is CASSTLETGGLTDTQYF.

V gene TRBV28 combines with J gene TRBJ2-7; unclear D gene. Germline lookup yields CDR1 MDHEN and CDR2 SYDVKM. The germline V and J ends were trimmed by 3 bases and 0 bases, with 9 bases remaining between them. The CDR3 runs to 14 residues. The CDR3 DNA follows: TGTGCCAGCAGTTTTGGAGTCAACTCCTACGAGCAGTACTTC. Encoded protein: CASSFGVNSYEQYF.

The CDR3 sequence is CASSLVTGNEQFF. In DNA, the CDR3 is TGTGCCAGCAGCTTAGTGACGGGAAATGAGCAGTTCTTC. This rearrangement joins TRBV7-8 to TRBJ2-1; maybe TRBD2 (5 bases). The CDR3 runs 13 residues. Trimming removed 1 base at V and 7 bases at J, with 8 bases between. In germline, CDR1 is SGHVS, CDR2 FQNEAQ.

The chain combines TRBV7-9 with TRBJ1-2; D remains unclear. Germline-derived CDR1 and CDR2 are SEHNR and FQNEAQ (reference sequence). Trimming removed 1 base at V and 0 bases at J, with 9 bases between. The CDR3 contains 15 residues. The CDR3 nucleotides are TGTGCCAGCAGCTTAGGCAGACTACCTAACTATGGCTACACCTTC. This codes for CASSLGRLPNYGYTF.

This rearrangement joins TRBV28 to TRBJ2-6; TRBD2 matches 9 bases. V was clipped by 4 bases and J by 2 bases; unmatched bases: 12. Germline-derived CDR1 and CDR2 are MDHEN and SYDVKM. The CDR3 loop spans 19 amino acids. DNA for the CDR3: TGTGCCAGCAGTTATATAGCGGGAGTTAGAGGCGCTGGGGCCAACGTCCTGACTTTC. This codes for CASSYIAGVRGAGANVLTF.

The V gene is TRBV6-5, the J gene TRBJ2-7, with a possible D match to TRBD2 (5 bases). The CDR3 consists of 14 residues. With 2 bases removed from V and 6 bases from J, the gap between germline ends came to 14 bases. The germline V gene has CDR1 MNHEY and CDR2 SVGAGI. CDR3 DNA sequence: TGTGCCAGCAGTTACACTAGGACGGCTGGCGAGCAGTACTTC. The encoded protein is CASSYTRTAGEQYF.

The V call is TRBV28, the J call TRBJ1-1, with 9 bases fitting TRBD1. Germline loops: CDR1 MDHEN, CDR2 SYDVKM. There are 13 residues in the CDR3. V trimming: 10 bases; J trimming: 1 base; junction bases outside the gene matches: 4. The CDR3 DNA sequence: TGTGCCACCAAGGACAGGGGGAACACTGAAGCTTTCTTT. Its protein product is CATKDRGNTEAFF.

The chain is built from TRBV19 and TRBJ1-2; 7 bases line up with TRBD1. Losses at the gene ends were 5 bases for V and 4 bases for J; bases not matched to a gene: 7. The CDR3 consists of 14 residues. CDR1 and CDR2 (germline): LNHDA, SQIVND (reference sequence). The DNA for the CDR3 is TGTGCCAGTAGTTCGAGGGGGCGACCCTATGGCTACACCTTC. Its translation: CASSSRGRPYGYTF. The full variable domain, completed using reference TRBV19 and TRBJ1-2, is DGGITQSPKYLFRKEGQNVTLSCEQNLNHDAMYWYRQDPGQGLRLIYYSQIVNDFQKGDIAEGYSVSREKKESFPLTVTSAQKNPTAFYLCASSSRGRPYGYTFGSGTRLTVV.

This clone was seen a single time. The V call is TRBV6-5, the J call TRBJ2-7; a weak D match, TRBD1 (5 bases). The CDR3 loop spans 11 amino acids. Per germline, CDR1 MNHEY and CDR2 SVGAGI. The germline V and J ends were trimmed by 5 bases and 7 bases, with 9 bases remaining between them. CDR3 sequence reads: CASSTGWEQYF. The CDR3 DNA sequence: TGTGCCAGCAGTACAGGATGGGAGCAGTACTTC.